This T cell receptor beta chain comes out of a study of blood T cell repertoires in COVID-19. Study at large: PBMCs, B-cell-depleted T cells, or T cells provided the cDNA or gDNA that made up the material.

In this sample, this clone turned up a few times. Authors' processing steps: From reference gene primer amplification, estimates of nucleated cell counts were derived. Assay: immunoSEQ multiplex PCR; the TCRdb copy retains only in-frame clones and omits some. V, J and clone size derive from that table, while D and trimming were established from the DNA sequence. The sample holds around 300,000 clones, approximately 86% seen once. The germline V gene has CDR1 SGHRS and CDR2 YFSETQ. The ends were cut back, 4 bases at V and 1 base at J, with 11 bases in the middle. CDR3 length equals 14 residues. Sequenced sample: peripheral blood. The chain joins TRBV5-1 to TRBJ1-1; maybe TRBD1 (5 bases). The source is a woman in her forties or fifties with active or convalescent COVID-19. CDR3: CASSGRQGNTEAFF. CDR3 nucleotide sequence: TGCGCCAGCAGCGGGCGGCAGGGGAACACTGAAGCTTTCTTT.